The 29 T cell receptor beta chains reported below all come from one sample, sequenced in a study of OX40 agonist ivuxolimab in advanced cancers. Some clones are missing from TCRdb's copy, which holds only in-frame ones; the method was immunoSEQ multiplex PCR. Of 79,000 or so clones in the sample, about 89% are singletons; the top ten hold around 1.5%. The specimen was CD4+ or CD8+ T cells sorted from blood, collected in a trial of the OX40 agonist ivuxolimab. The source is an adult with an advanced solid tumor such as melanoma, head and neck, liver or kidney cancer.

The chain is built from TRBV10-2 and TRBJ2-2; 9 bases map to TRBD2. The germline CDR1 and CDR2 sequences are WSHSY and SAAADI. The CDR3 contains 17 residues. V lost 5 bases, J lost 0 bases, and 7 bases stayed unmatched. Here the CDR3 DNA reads TGCGCCAGCAGTCGAGTTTCTAGCGGGACGAACACCGGGGAGCTGTTTTTT. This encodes CASSRVSSGTNTGELFF.

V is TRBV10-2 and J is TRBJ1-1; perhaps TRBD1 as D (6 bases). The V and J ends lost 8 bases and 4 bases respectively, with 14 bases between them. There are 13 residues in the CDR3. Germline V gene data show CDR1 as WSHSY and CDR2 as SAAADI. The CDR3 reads CASGDNQRTEAFF. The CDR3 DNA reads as TGCGCCAGCGGGGACAATCAACGCACTGAAGCTTTCTTT.

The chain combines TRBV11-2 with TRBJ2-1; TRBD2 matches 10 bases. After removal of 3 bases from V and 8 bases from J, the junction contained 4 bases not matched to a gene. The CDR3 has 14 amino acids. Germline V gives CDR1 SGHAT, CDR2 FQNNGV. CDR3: CASSFSGRGYEQFF. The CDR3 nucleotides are TGTGCCAGCAGCTTCAGCGGGAGGGGGTATGAGCAGTTCTTC.

CDR3 bases: TGTGCCAGCACCCAGGAGGGGGATACGCAGTATTTT. Protein sequence: CASTQEGDTQYF. The V call is TRBV27, the J call TRBJ2-3; the D gene is possibly TRBD2 (6 bases). The V end lost 7 bases, the J end lost 6 bases, and 11 bases lay between the germline ends. Germline V lookup: CDR1 MNHEY, CDR2 SMNVEV (reference sequence). CDR3 length: 12 amino acids.

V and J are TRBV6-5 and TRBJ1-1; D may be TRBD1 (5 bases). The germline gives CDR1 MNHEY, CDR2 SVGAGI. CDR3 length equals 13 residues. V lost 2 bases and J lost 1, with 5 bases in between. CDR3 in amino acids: CASSYGGNTEAFF. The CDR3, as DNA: TGTGCCAGCAGTTACGGGGGGAACACTGAAGCTTTCTTT.

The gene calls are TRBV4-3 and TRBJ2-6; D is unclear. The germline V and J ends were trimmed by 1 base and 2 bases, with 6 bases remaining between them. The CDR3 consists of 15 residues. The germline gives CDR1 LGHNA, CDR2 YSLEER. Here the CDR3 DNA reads TGCGCCAGCAGCCAAGTGACCACTGGGGCCAACGTCCTGACTTTC. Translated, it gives CASSQVTTGANVLTF.

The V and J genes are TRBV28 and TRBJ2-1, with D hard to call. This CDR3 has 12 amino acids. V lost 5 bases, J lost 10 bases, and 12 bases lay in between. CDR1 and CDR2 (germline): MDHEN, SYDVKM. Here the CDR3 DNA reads TGTGCCAGCAGTGACCGGACCGGCGAGCAGTTCTTC. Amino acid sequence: CASSDRTGEQFF. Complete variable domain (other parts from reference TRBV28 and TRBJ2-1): DVKVTQSSRYLVKRTGEKVFLECVQDMDHENMFWYRQDPGLGLRLIYFSYDVKMKEKGDIPEGYSVSREKKERFSLILESASTNQTSMYLCASSDRTGEQFFGPGTRLTVL.

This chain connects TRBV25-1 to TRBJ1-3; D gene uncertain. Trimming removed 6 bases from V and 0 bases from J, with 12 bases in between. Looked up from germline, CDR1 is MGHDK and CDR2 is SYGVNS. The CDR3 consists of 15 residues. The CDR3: CASSNSGPSGNTIYF. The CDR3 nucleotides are TGTGCCAGCAGCAATTCCGGCCCCTCTGGAAACACCATATATTTT.

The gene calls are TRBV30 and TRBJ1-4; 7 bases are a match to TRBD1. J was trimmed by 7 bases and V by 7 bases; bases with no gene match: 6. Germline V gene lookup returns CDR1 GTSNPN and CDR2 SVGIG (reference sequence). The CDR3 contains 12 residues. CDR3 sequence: CALETGSEKLFF. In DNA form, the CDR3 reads TGTGCCTTGGAGACAGGGTCTGAAAAACTGTTTTTT.

The CDR3 region is CASSHTGGSYEQYF. DNA of the CDR3: TGTGCCAGCAGCCACACAGGGGGCTCCTACGAGCAGTACTTC. The genes are TRBV6-6 and TRBJ2-7, with 8 positions matching TRBD1. The CDR3 is made up of 14 amino acids. Trimming removed 6 bases from V and 0 bases from J; junction bases left unmatched: 4. Germline V gives CDR1 MNHNY, CDR2 SVGAGI (reference sequence).

CDR3 DNA sequence: TGTGCCATCAGTGAGTCGGTCGGGAGCTCTAGCACAGATACGCAGTATTTT. Its protein is CAISESVGSSSTDTQYF. This chain links TRBV10-3 with TRBJ2-3; perhaps TRBD2 as D (6 bases). The CDR3 contains 17 residues. V lost 0 bases, J lost 0 bases, and 13 bases lay in between. Germline V gene sequence: CDR1 ENHRY, CDR2 SYGVKD.

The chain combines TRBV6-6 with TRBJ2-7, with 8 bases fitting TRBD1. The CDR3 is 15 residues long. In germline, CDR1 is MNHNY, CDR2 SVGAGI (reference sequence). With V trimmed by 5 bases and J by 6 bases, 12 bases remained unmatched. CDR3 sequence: CASSLAGGPLFEQYF. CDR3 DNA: TGTGCCAGCAGTCTGGCAGGGGGCCCACTATTCGAGCAGTACTTC.

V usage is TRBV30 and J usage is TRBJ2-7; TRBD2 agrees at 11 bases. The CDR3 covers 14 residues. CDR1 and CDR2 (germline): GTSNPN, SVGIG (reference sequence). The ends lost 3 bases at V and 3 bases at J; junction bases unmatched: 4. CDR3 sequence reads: CAWSAGTSGYEQYF. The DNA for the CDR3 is TGTGCCTGGAGCGCCGGGACTAGCGGCTACGAGCAGTACTTC.

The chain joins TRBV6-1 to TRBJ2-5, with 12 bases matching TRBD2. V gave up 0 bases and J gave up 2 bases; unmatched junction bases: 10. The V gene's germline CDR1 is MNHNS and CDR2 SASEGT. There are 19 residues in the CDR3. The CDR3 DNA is TGTGCCAGCAGTGAAGCGCTTCGACTAGCGGGAGCGATACAAGAGACCCAGTACTTC. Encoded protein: CASSEALRLAGAIQETQYF.

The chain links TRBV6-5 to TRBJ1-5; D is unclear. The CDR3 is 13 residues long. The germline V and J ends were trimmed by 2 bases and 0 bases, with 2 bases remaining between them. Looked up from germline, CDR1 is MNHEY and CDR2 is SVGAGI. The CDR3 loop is CASSYSSNQPQHF. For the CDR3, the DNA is TGTGCCAGCAGTTACAGTAGCAATCAGCCCCAGCATTTT.

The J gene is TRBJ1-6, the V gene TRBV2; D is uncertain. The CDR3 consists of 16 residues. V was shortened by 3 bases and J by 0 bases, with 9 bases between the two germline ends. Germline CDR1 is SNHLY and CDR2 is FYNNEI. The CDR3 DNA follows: TGTGCCAGCAGTGATCTGGCCAGCTCCTATAATTCACCCCTCCACTTT. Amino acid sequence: CASSDLASSYNSPLHF.

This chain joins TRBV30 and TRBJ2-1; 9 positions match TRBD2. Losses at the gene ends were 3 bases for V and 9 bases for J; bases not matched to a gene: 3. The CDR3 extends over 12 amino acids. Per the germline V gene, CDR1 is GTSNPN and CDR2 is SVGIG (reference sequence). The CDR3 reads CAWRPLAGEQFF. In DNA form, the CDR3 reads TGTGCCTGGAGGCCACTAGCGGGTGAGCAGTTCTTC.

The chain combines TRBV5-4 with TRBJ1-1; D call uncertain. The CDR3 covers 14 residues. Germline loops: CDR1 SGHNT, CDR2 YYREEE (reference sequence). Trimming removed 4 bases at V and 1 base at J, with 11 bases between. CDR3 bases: TGTGCCAGCAGCCCGGGTGCCACGAACACTGAAGCTTTCTTT. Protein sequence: CASSPGATNTEAFF.

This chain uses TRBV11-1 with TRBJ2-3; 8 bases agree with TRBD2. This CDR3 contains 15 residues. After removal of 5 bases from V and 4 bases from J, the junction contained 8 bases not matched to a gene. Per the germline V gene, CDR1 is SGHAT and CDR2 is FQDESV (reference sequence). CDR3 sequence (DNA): TGTGCCAGCAGCCGATCCCTTAGCGGGGCAGATACGCAGTATTTT. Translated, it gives CASSRSLSGADTQYF.

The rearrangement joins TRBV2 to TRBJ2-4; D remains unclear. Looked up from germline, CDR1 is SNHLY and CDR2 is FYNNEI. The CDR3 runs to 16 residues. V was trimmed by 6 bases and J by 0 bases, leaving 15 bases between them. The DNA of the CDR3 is TGTGCCAGCAGCCTAGGAAGCCTTATAGCCAAAAACATTCAGTACTTC. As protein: CASSLGSLIAKNIQYF.

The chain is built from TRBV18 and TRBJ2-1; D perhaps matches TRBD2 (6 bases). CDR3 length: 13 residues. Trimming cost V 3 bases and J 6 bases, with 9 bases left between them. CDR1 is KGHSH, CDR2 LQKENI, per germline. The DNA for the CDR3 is TGTGCCAGCTCACCCCCGGGACTCAATGAGCAGTTCTTC. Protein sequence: CASSPPGLNEQFF.

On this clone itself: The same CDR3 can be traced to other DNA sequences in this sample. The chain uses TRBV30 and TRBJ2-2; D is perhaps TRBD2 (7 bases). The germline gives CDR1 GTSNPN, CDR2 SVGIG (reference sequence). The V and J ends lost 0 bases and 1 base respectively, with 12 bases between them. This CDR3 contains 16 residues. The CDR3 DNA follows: TGTGCCTGGAGTGTACGCGGGGGCTTGAACACCGGGGAGCTGTTTTTT. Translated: CAWSVRGGLNTGELFF.

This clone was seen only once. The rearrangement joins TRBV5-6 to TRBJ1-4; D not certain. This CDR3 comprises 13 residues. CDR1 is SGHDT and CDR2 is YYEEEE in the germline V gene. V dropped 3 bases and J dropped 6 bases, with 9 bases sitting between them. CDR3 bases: TGTGCCAGCAGCTGGCGCGGGGATGAAAAACTGTTTTTT. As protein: CASSWRGDEKLFF.

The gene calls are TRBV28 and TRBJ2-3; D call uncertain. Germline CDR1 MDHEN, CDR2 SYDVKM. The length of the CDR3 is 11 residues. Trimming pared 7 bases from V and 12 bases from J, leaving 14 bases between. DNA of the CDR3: TGTGCCAGCAAGAAAGTCTTCATCCAGTATTTT. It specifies CASKKVFIQYF.

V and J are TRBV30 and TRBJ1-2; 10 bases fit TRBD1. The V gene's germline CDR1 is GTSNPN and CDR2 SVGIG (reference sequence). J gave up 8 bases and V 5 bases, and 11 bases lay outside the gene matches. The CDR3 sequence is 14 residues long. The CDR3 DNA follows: TGTGCCTGGGGGACAGGGGTCGCCCCGGGGGGCTACACCTTC. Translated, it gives CAWGTGVAPGGYTF.

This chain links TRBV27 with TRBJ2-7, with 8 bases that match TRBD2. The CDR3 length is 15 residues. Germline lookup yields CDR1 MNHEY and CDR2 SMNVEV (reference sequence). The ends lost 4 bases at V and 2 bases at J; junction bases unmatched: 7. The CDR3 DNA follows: TGTGCCAGCAGTTCCTCACTAGCGGAGGCCTACGAGCAGTACTTC. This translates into CASSSSLAEAYEQYF.

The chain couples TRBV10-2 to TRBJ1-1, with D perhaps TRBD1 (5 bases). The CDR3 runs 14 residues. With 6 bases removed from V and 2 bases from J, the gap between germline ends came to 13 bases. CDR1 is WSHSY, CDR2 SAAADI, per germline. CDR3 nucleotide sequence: TGCGCCAGCAGAACCGGGACTTCTAACACTGAAGCTTTCTTT. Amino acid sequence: CASRTGTSNTEAFF.

DNA of the CDR3: TGTGCCTGGAGTGTTTTGGGTCTCTCAGATACGCAGTATTTT. It encodes CAWSVLGLSDTQYF. The chain recombines TRBV30 with TRBJ2-3; D is ambiguous. The CDR3 loop spans 14 amino acids. The V end lost 0 bases, the J end lost 4 bases, and 11 bases lay between the germline ends. In germline, CDR1 is GTSNPN, CDR2 SVGIG (reference sequence).

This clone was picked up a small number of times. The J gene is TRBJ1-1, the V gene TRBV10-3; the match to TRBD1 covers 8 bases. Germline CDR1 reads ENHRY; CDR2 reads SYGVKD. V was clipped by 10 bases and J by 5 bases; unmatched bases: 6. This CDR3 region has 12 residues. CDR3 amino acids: CATRTGQTEAFF. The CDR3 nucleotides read TGTGCCACCCGGACAGGGCAGACTGAAGCTTTCTTT.